These 12 T cell receptor beta chains were all obtained from the same sample, sequenced in a study of Ad26.COV2.S vaccination and SARS-CoV-2 variants. Treatment noted: about 20 received Ad26.COV2.S at low or high dose, single or two shots; roughly 5 received placebo; per-sample allocation not given. Sampling occurred on day 63 after the first vaccine or placebo injection. Assay used: immunoSEQ multiplex PCR; TCRdb lists only in-frame clones, some missing. The table includes more than 300,000 clones, more than 85% detected once. This specimen consisted of peripheral blood, obtained in a trial of Ad26.COV2.S vaccine versus placebo. These receptors all stem from a person between 18 and 65 years old who received the Ad26.COV2.S COVID-19 vaccine or a placebo.

The chain recombines TRBV19 with TRBJ2-3, with 12 bases that match TRBD2. CDR3 length: 15 amino acids. The trim removed 5 bases at V and 7 bases at J, leaving 7 bases unmatched. Germline V gene data show CDR1 as LNHDA and CDR2 as SQIVND (reference sequence). The CDR3 nucleotides are TGTGCCAGTAGTCCCCTAGCGGGAGGGCCAAATACGCAGTATTTT. Amino acids: CASSPLAGGPNTQYF.

There are a few counts of this clone. The J gene is TRBJ1-2, the V gene TRBV30; 7 bases are a match to TRBD1. CDR3 size: 14 residues. The J segment lost 0 bases and the V segment lost 2 bases, leaving 3 bases of the junction unmatched. Germline V gene lookup returns CDR1 GTSNPN and CDR2 SVGIG (reference sequence). CDR3: CAWSRDRANYGYTF. In DNA, the CDR3 is TGTGCCTGGAGTCGAGACAGGGCTAACTATGGCTACACCTTC.

This clone was seen a handful of times. V and J are TRBV5-5 and TRBJ2-1; perhaps TRBD2 as D (6 bases). The CDR3 runs 18 residues. Germline V CDR1 and CDR2: SGHKS, YYEKEE (reference sequence). V gave up 1 base and J gave up 0 bases, with 17 bases separating them. As DNA, the CDR3 is TGTGCCAGCAGCTTGTACTATTCGGGGAGGAGCTCCTACAATGAGCAGTTCTTC. Translating gives CASSLYYSGRSSYNEQFF.

The J gene is TRBJ2-7, the V gene TRBV28; 14 bases align to TRBD2. V lost 3 bases and J lost 1; bases outside the gene matches: 8. CDR1 and CDR2 from the germline V gene are MDHEN and SYDVKM. The CDR3 length is 18 residues. As DNA, the CDR3 is TGTGCCAGCAGTTTGAGACTAGCGGGAGGGCTACTGTCCTACGAGCAGTACTTC. Protein product: CASSLRLAGGLLSYEQYF.

The genes are TRBV3-1 (or the pseudogene TRBV3-2) and TRBJ1-5; D gene ambiguous. Germline values: CDR1 LGHDT, CDR2 YNNKEL (reference sequence). There are 14 residues in the CDR3. V lost 4 bases and J 6 bases, leaving 13 bases between the germline ends. The CDR3 coding sequence is TGTGCCAGCAGCCGAGACAATTCACGTCAGCCCCAGCATTTT. Its translation is CASSRDNSRQPQHF.

V gene TRBV28 combines with J gene TRBJ2-1; a weak D match, TRBD2 (6 bases). From germline, CDR1 is MDHEN and CDR2 SYDVKM. The V end lost 6 bases, the J end lost 0 bases, and 21 bases lay between the germline ends. The CDR3 is 18 amino acids. CDR3 DNA: TGTGCCAGCAGCCCCGGACTACTCCAAACTAGCTCCTACAATGAGCAGTTCTTC. Translation gives CASSPGLLQTSSYNEQFF. The full variable domain, rest sourced from reference TRBV28 and TRBJ2-1, is DVKVTQSSRYLVKRTGEKVFLECVQDMDHENMFWYRQDPGLGLRLIYFSYDVKMKEKGDIPEGYSVSREKKERFSLILESASTNQTSMYLCASSPGLLQTSSYNEQFFGPGTRLTVL.

V usage is TRBV28 and J usage is TRBJ2-7, with unresolved D. Germline CDR1 and CDR2: MDHEN and SYDVKM. V dropped 2 bases and J dropped 5 bases, with 22 bases sitting between them. The CDR3 contains 17 residues. The CDR3 reads CASSLQFRQALSDEQYF. The CDR3 coding sequence is TGTGCCAGCAGTTTACAATTCAGGCAAGCCCTTTCCGACGAGCAGTACTTC.

The V gene is TRBV19, the J gene TRBJ1-1; a possible D gene is TRBD1 (5 bases). The V and J ends lost 7 bases and 5 bases respectively, with 8 bases between them. The germline V gene encodes CDR1 LNHDA and CDR2 SQIVND (reference sequence). CDR3 length: 11 residues. CDR3: CASTWGTEAFF. The CDR3, as DNA: TGTGCCAGTACGTGGGGGACTGAAGCTTTCTTT. Variable domain in full (rest from reference TRBV19 and TRBJ1-1): DGGITQSPKYLFRKEGQNVTLSCEQNLNHDAMYWYRQDPGQGLRLIYYSQIVNDFQKGDIAEGYSVSREKKESFPLTVTSAQKNPTAFYLCASTWGTEAFFGQGTRLTVV.

The rearrangement links TRBV4-2 to TRBJ1-3, with 7 positions matching TRBD1. The germline gives CDR1 LGHNA, CDR2 YNFKEQ. J lost 0 bases, V lost 0 bases, and 2 bases had no gene match. CDR3 size: 16 residues. The CDR3 bases are TGTGCCAGCAGCCAAGATCGGGACAGCTCTGGAAACACCATATATTTT. This codes for CASSQDRDSSGNTIYF.

The chain links TRBV12-3 or TRBV12-4 to TRBJ2-7; 8 positions match TRBD2. Trimming removed 6 bases from V and 3 bases from J; junction bases left unmatched: 4. This CDR3 comprises 13 residues. In nucleotides, the CDR3 is TGTGCCAGCAGGATAGCGGGGAGCTACGAGCAGTACTTC. It yields the protein CASRIAGSYEQYF.

J is TRBJ2-2 and V is TRBV6-1, with D maybe TRBD1 (5 bases). The CDR3 runs 15 residues. Trimming left V 4 bases short and J 1 base short, with 10 bases between. Germline-derived CDR1 and CDR2 are MNHNS and SASEGT. CDR3 coding DNA: TGTGCCAGCAGTGTAGCCAGGGTGAACACCGGGGAGCTGTTTTTT. This encodes CASSVARVNTGELFF.

This sequence joins TRBV4-3 and TRBJ2-1; D possibly uses TRBD1 or TRBD2 (5 bases each). The CDR3 extends over 21 amino acids. V dropped 0 bases and J dropped 6 bases, with 30 bases sitting between them. Germline V gene data show CDR1 as LGHNA and CDR2 as YSLEER. CDR3 region: CASSQESRPDETGTTINEQFF. The CDR3 bases are TGCGCCAGCAGCCAAGAGTCCCGGCCAGATGAAACCGGGACCACGATCAATGAGCAGTTCTTC.